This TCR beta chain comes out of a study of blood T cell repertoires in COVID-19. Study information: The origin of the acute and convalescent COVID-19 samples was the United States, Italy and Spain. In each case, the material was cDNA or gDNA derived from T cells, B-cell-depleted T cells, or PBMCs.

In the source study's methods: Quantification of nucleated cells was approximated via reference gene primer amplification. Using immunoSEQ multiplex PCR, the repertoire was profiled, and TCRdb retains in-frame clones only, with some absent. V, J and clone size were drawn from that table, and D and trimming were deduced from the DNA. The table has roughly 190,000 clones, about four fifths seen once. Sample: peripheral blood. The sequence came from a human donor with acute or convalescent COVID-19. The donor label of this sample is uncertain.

CDR3 sequence reads: CASSLGHENTGELFF. The CDR3 DNA reads TGCGCCAGCAGCTTGGGACACGAAAACACCGGGGAGCTGTTTTTT. The rearrangement links TRBV5-1 to TRBJ2-2, with D unresolved. This CDR3 has 15 amino acids. V was clipped by 0 bases and J by 2 bases, with 8 bases between them. In germline, CDR1 is SGHRS, CDR2 YFSETQ.